This TCR beta chain derives from a study of T cell repertoires in cytomegalovirus infection. Across the study: A matching HLA type, together with CMV infection, was signaled by public TCR beta signatures.

CDR1 is SGHDT and CDR2 is YYEEEE in the germline V gene. The CDR3 is 16 amino acids. Losses at the gene ends were 2 bases for V and 4 bases for J; bases not matched to a gene: 7. A single record per CDR3 protein comes from TCRdb applying MiXCR to the reads. The table shows under 200,000 distinct CDR3 sequences, with 28% occurring only once. As to this clonotype: The antigen is undetermined.

General study findings and limits: Frequencies of public TCR beta families were cumulated, and this identified carriers of CMV plus the relevant HLA. HLA-C-restricted TCR beta clonotypes specific for CMV led the ex vivo response.

Input material: PBMCs. The V and J genes are TRBV5-6 and TRBJ2-2; 8 bases match TRBD1. This clonotype originated in a human donor in good health (CMV status not recorded). Some clones in this sample may be carry-over from other donors' samples. The CDR3 DNA reads TGTGCCAGCAGCTTCGGGACAGGATCACCCACCGGGGAGCTGTTTTTT. Translated: CASSFGTGSPTGELFF. The variable domain in full, with the rest retrieved from reference TRBV5-6 and TRBJ2-2, is DAGVTQSPTHLIKTRGQQVTLRCSPKSGHDTVSWYQQALGQGPQFIFQYYEEEERQRGNFPDRFSGHQFPNYSSELNVNALLLGDSALYLCASSFGTGSPTGELFFGEGSRLTVL.